This TCR beta chain was documented in a study of radiotherapy plus CTLA-4 blockade in lung cancer (dated by TCRdb to 2017 to 2018). At the level of the whole study: Objective responses occurred in 18% of enrolled patients, and over 30% achieved disease control. What the study reported, not specific to this receptor: TCR clones derived from tumors expanded in peripheral blood after treatment with radiotherapy and ipilimumab. Early dynamic changes in blood T cell clones, together with increased serum interferon-beta after radiation, were reported as the strongest predictors of response.

Libraries were constructed by the immunoSEQ multiplex PCR assay. TCRdb mirrors the immuneACCESS table, restricted to in-frame sequences. Some clones are absent from its copies; in checked studies, under half trace to an unresolved V gene, and the reason for the others is unknown. Here the sample has under 15,000 clones; about 86% occur a single time. Approximately 32% of the sample rests with the top ten. This clone has just one count. Its antigen target is currently unknown. No per-base quality is available; no much larger clone lies one base away. After removal of 3 bases from V and 2 bases from J, the junction retains 7 bases not matched to a gene. According to the germline V gene, CDR1 reads SGDLS and CDR2 reads YYNGEE. Reading from cysteine to phenylalanine, the CDR3 counts 15 amino acids. The DNA shown is the 45-base CDR3, in frame from base 1. The study tested focal radiation therapy combined with CTLA-4 blockade (ipilimumab) in patients with chemo-refractory metastatic non-small-cell lung cancer.

The sample was peripheral blood, taken from a patient treated with radiotherapy plus ipilimumab. The origin of this receptor is a human donor with non-small cell lung cancer that progressed on radiotherapy plus ipilimumab. The chain links TRBV9 with TRBJ2-5; 7 junctional bases match TRBD1. The nucleotide sequence reads as follows: TGTGCCAGCAGCGAGGCCCCGGGACAGCAAGAGACCCAGTACTTC. Translated, it gives CASSEAPGQQETQYF.